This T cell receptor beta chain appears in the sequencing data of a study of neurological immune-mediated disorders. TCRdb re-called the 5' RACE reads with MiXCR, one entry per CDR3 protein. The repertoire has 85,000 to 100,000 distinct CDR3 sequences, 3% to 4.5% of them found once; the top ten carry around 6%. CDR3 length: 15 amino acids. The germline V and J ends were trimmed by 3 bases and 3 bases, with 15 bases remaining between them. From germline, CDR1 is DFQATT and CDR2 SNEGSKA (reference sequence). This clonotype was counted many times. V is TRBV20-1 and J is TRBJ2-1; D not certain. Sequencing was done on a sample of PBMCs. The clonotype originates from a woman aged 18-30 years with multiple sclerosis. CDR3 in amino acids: CSASPQPTYYNEQFF. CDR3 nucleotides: TGCAGTGCTAGTCCCCAACCAACCTACTACAATGAGCAGTTCTTC.